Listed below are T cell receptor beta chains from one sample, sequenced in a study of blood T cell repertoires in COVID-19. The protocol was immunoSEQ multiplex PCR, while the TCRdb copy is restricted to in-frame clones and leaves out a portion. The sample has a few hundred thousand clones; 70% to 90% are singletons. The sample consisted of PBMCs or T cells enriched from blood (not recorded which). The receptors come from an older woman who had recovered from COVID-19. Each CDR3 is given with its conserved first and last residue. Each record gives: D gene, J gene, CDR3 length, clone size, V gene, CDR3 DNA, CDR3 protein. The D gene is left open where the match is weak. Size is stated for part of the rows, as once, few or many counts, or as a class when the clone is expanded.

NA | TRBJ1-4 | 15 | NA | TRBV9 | TGTGCCAGCAGCGTCCGGACAACAACTAATGAAAAACTGTTTTTT | CASSVRTTTNEKLFF
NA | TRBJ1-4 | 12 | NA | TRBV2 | TGTGCCAGCGTGACAGATAATGAAAAACTGTTTTTT | CASVTDNEKLFF
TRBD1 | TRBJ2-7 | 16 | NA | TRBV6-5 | TGTGCCAGCAGTTACGTGGGGACAGGGAGAGGCTACGAGCAGTACTTC | CASSYVGTGRGYEQYF
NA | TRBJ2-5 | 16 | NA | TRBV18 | TGTGCCAGCTCACCACCTAACTTATCAGGGTCACAGACCCAGTACTTC | CASSPPNLSGSQTQYF
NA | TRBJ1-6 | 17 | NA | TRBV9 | TGTGCCAGCAGCGTAGAGGCAGAGAGAGGTAGTGGCTCACCCCTCCACTTT | CASSVEAERGSGSPLHF
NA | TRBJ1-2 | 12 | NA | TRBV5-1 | TGCGCCAGCAGCTTGGACATTCAGGGCTACACCTTC | CASSLDIQGYTF
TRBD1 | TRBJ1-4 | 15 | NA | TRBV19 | TGTGCCAGTAGTATCACCGGGACAGCGAATGAAAAACTGTTTTTT | CASSITGTANEKLFF
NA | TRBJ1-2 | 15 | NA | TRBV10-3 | TGTGCCATCAGTGAGGCCCGACAGAGTAACTATGGCTACACCTTC | CAISEARQSNYGYTF
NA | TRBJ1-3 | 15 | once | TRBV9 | TGTGCCAGCACGGCGGGGGGATTGTCTGGAAACACCATATATTTT | CASTAGGLSGNTIYF
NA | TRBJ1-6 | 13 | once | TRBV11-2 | TGTGCCAGCAGCTTAGATCCGAATTCACCCCTCCACTTT | CASSLDPNSPLHF
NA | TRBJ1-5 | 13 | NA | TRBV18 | TGTGCCAGCTCGCCCGGAGGCGGCCAGCCCCAGCATTTT | CASSPGGGQPQHF